What follows are 14 T cell receptor beta chains derived from one specimen sequenced in a study of control samples from healthy donors and cancer patients. Repertoires were generated with immunoSEQ multiplex PCR, while TCRdb's copy carries only in-frame clones and drops some. The sample consists of about 140,000 clones, approximately 94% of them appearing once. Sequencing was carried out using blood. The receptors shown here come from a man in his forties or fifties in good health.

The chain recombines TRBV12-3 or TRBV12-4 with TRBJ2-7; D not resolved. The germline V and J ends were trimmed by 3 bases and 2 bases, with 8 bases remaining between them. This CDR3 spans 13 amino acids. DNA of the CDR3: TGTGCCAGCAGTTTGGTATCCGCCTACGAGCAGTACTTC. Translating it yields CASSLVSAYEQYF.

To note about this clone: Other DNA variants within this sample encode the same CDR3. The CDR3 loop is CASSRTEQETQYF. DNA of the CDR3: TGTGCCAGCAGCCGGACAGAGCAAGAGACCCAGTACTTC. The chain has TRBV6-4 and TRBJ2-5; possibly TRBD1 for D (6 bases). The CDR3 consists of 13 residues. The ends were cut back, 6 bases at V and 2 bases at J, with 10 bases in the middle. Germline V lookup: CDR1 MRHNA, CDR2 SNTAGT.

V and J are TRBV7-9 and TRBJ1-4, with D possibly TRBD1 on 5 matching bases. This CDR3 is built from 15 residues. Germline values: CDR1 SEHNR, CDR2 FQNEAQ (reference sequence). V was pared by 5 bases and J by 0 bases, with 10 bases between. The CDR3 loop reads CASSPDRTTNEKLFF. CDR3 bases: TGTGCCAGCAGCCCCGACAGAACAACTAATGAAAAACTGTTTTTT.

In this sample, this clone turned up a few times. The chain joins TRBV7-8 to TRBJ2-7; D gene uncertain. V was shortened by 8 bases and J by 0 bases, with 14 bases between the two germline ends. Per the germline V gene, CDR1 is SGHVS and CDR2 is FQNEAQ. This CDR3 contains 14 residues. CDR3 loop: CASGNFQSSYEQYF. The CDR3 DNA is TGTGCCAGCGGAAATTTCCAAAGCTCCTACGAGCAGTACTTC.

The gene calls are TRBV7-2 and TRBJ2-1, with 13 bases lining up with TRBD2. Germline V gene data show CDR1 as SGHTA and CDR2 as FQGNSA. The V segment lost 2 bases and the J segment 7 bases; nucleotides outside the gene matches: 5. This CDR3 is built from 16 residues. CDR3 in amino acids: CASSLSLAGGRNEQFF. The CDR3 coding sequence is TGTGCCAGCAGCTTATCACTAGCGGGGGGGAGGAATGAGCAGTTCTTC.

The gene calls are TRBV15 and TRBJ1-1; D may be TRBD1 (5 bases). V lost 9 bases and J 4 bases, leaving 18 bases between the germline ends. The germline gives CDR1 LNHNV, CDR2 YYDKDF (reference sequence). CDR3 length: 14 amino acids. The chain's CDR3 is CATTSGRGSTEAFF. In nucleotides, the CDR3 is TGTGCCACTACCTCGGGGCGGGGGTCCACTGAAGCTTTCTTT.

The chain links TRBV14 to TRBJ2-1; the D is unclear. This CDR3 has 11 amino acids. Germline V gives CDR1 SGHDN, CDR2 FVKESK. V lost 11 bases and J lost 6, with 11 bases in between. The CDR3: CASLLGNEQFF. For the CDR3, the DNA is TGTGCCTCACTCCTAGGCAATGAGCAGTTCTTC.

The chain combines TRBV6-4 with TRBJ1-2, with D possibly matching TRBD1 (5 bases). This CDR3 comprises 13 residues. The V and J ends lost 1 base and 13 bases respectively, with 16 bases between them. Germline V CDR1 and CDR2: MRHNA, SNTAGT. CDR3 residues: CASSDYGRVDLTF. CDR3 nucleotide sequence: TGTGCCAGCAGTGACTACGGCAGGGTGGATCTCACCTTC.

The genes are TRBV28 and TRBJ2-7; TRBD1 aligns across 8 bases. This CDR3 region has 13 residues. Germline V lookup: CDR1 MDHEN, CDR2 SYDVKM. V gave up 3 bases and J gave up 3 bases; unmatched junction bases: 1. CDR3: CASSFRGRYEQYF. The CDR3 bases are TGTGCCAGCAGTTTCAGGGGGCGCTACGAGCAGTACTTC.

V usage is TRBV29-1 and J usage is TRBJ2-1, with TRBD1 matching over 8 bases. Germline CDR1 and CDR2: SQVTM and ANQGSEA. This CDR3 has 12 residues. V shed 2 bases and J 10 bases; nucleotides not matched to a gene: 4. The CDR3 DNA reads as TGCAGCGTTGAACAGGGGGCATTGGAGCAGTTCTTC. Amino acid sequence: CSVEQGALEQFF.

The chain is built from TRBV4-1 and TRBJ2-7; D is ambiguous. The V gene's germline CDR1 is MGHRA and CDR2 YSYEKL. The CDR3 loop spans 18 amino acids. The ends were cut back, 0 bases at V and 4 bases at J, with 22 bases in the middle. CDR3 region: CASSQDHLVGGRVYEQYF. The CDR3 DNA reads as TGCGCCAGCAGCCAAGATCACCTAGTTGGCGGAAGAGTATACGAGCAGTACTTC.

The rearrangement joins TRBV19 to TRBJ1-1, with D maybe TRBD1 (6 bases). The CDR3 loop spans 15 amino acids. The V gene's germline CDR1 is LNHDA and CDR2 SQIVND (reference sequence). V was trimmed by 8 bases and J by 1 base, leaving 17 bases between them. The CDR3 nucleotides read TGTGCCAGTTCAACACTTTACAGGGAGAACACTGAAGCTTTCTTT. It specifies CASSTLYRENTEAFF.

Turning to this clone: This specimen includes other DNA sequences encoding the same CDR3. The chain is built from TRBV9 and TRBJ2-7; tentative D call: TRBD2 (6 bases). This CDR3 has 14 residues. Per the germline V gene, CDR1 is SGDLS and CDR2 is YYNGEE. V was trimmed by 2 bases and J by 6 bases, leaving 15 bases between them. The CDR3 DNA reads TGTGCCAGCAGCGTCAAGTTGCAGGGAGGCGAGCAGTACTTC. Translation: CASSVKLQGGEQYF.

V and J are TRBV9 and TRBJ2-1; TRBD2 is a possible D gene (7 bases). The CDR3 has 15 residues. Deletions cut 4 bases from V and 8 bases from J, with 19 bases between. The germline V gene encodes CDR1 SGDLS and CDR2 YYNGEE. CDR3 bases: TGTGCCAGCAGCTGGGCGGGGGCCCTTATGGATGAGCAGTTCTTC. Translation: CASSWAGALMDEQFF.